This T cell receptor (beta chain) was captured in a study of T-cell reconstitution after alpha-beta-depleted transplantation in children. Preparation of the TCRbeta library used unique molecular identifiers. TCRdb independently ran MiXCR on the PCR reads; one entry per CDR3 protein. The data contain about 230,000 distinct CDR3 sequences, approximately 9.8% of them singletons. V lost 4 bases, J lost 3 bases, and 14 bases lay in between. Germline V gene data show CDR1 as SGHKS and CDR2 as YYEKEE (reference sequence). This CDR3 is built from 16 residues. At least ten counts were recorded for this clonotype.

The genes are TRBV5-5 and TRBJ1-6; D is unclear. This receptor was taken from a human donor who donated a stem cell graft to a child with SCID. The sample consisted of PBMCs from the stem cell graft donor, taken from the stem cell graft. CDR3 loop: CASSRKDDSYNSPLHF. Here the CDR3 DNA reads TGTGCCAGCAGCCGCAAGGATGATAGCTATAATTCACCCCTCCACTTT.